These T cell receptor beta chains were read from a single sample in a study of blood T cell repertoires in COVID-19. Here immunoSEQ multiplex PCR was the method, and the copy in TCRdb shows in-frame clones only, minus some. The sample shows some 120,000 clones, around three quarters of them seen only once. Material for sequencing was peripheral blood. The receptor source for this set is a woman in her 70s with acute or convalescent COVID-19. Each CDR3 is given with its conserved first and last residue.

J gene | V gene | CDR3 protein
TRBJ1-4 | TRBV6-6 | CASLDEREKLFF
TRBJ2-6 | TRBV6-1 | CASSASWGAGGSAGANVLTF
TRBJ1-4 | TRBV18 | CASSAGQRGEKLFF
TRBJ2-4 | TRBV5-6 | CASSLLLLSAKNIQYF
TRBJ1-2 | TRBV19 | CASSTGGAFGYTF
TRBJ1-2 | TRBV4-3 | CASSQVSGDGYTF
TRBJ2-7 | TRBV6-6 | CASSHGLGASYEQYF
TRBJ1-1 | TRBV6-5 | CASRGREGRTEAFF
TRBJ1-5 | TRBV2 | CASREEGSLAQHF
TRBJ2-2 | TRBV7-9 | CASSPTSGRVGELFF
TRBJ1-6 | TRBV6-2/TRBV6-3 | CASTPRGSGGSSPLHF
TRBJ2-2 | TRBV19 | CASSSYGELFF
TRBJ2-7 | TRBV28 | CASSPPVYEQYF
TRBJ1-2 | TRBV5-4 | CASSARDREGYTF
TRBJ1-6 | TRBV5-6 | CASSLGQSRLYNSPLHF
TRBJ1-1 | TRBV18 | CASSQDSNTEAFF
TRBJ1-3 | TRBV7-2 | CASSLSPAGKGNTIYF
TRBJ2-2 | TRBV24-1 | CATSPGQGLGELFF
TRBJ2-2 | TRBV19 | CASRLSPDRPGGELFF
TRBJ1-1 | TRBV28 | CASSRRTGGFNTEAFF
TRBJ1-3 | TRBV19 | CASSIVQGTGNTIYF
TRBJ1-6 | TRBV7-9 | CASSFQYPPLHF
TRBJ2-1 | TRBV27 | CASSSGLAAYNEQFF
TRBJ1-2 | TRBV28 | CASSTRTGPNYGYTF
TRBJ2-7 | TRBV5-4 | CASSLAPGQGSPHEQYF
TRBJ2-1 | TRBV9 | CASSVGVLLGNEQFF
TRBJ2-7 | TRBV28 | CATNPGTSNYEQYF
TRBJ2-2 | TRBV9 | CASSLSSRTEAGELFF
TRBJ1-4 | TRBV5-1 | CASSLSSGLNEKLFF
TRBJ1-2 | TRBV2 | CASTYREGYTF
TRBJ2-7 | TRBV15 | CATRKQGAFEQYF
TRBJ1-1 | TRBV6-5 | CASCPGSNTEAFF
TRBJ1-5 | TRBV27 | CASLGRQLYQPQHF
TRBJ1-2 | TRBV6-5 | CASSWDGDSTYGYTF
TRBJ2-1 | TRBV3-1/TRBV3-2 | CASSQRQGGVEEQFF